These T cell receptor beta chains were read from a single sample in a study of T cell changes during pregnancy in multiple sclerosis. Data came from immunoSEQ multiplex PCR; TCRdb stores just in-frame clones and leaves some out. This repertoire shows about 65,000 clones, 85% to 95% found once; its top ten account for around 3.3%. Sequenced material: CD8+ T cells from peripheral blood mononuclear cells, taken in the third trimester of pregnancy. These TCRs come from a female donor in good health, enrolled as a control in a pregnancy study. Each CDR3 is given with its conserved first and last residue. The order of the fields is D gene, V gene, J gene, clone size, CDR3 protein, CDR3 DNA. D genes are given only for firm matches. Clone size is stated in some rows and not others, as once, few, many or a class when expanded.

>TRBD1|TRBV7-9|TRBJ1-1|NA
CASSLTGGNPGAFF
TGTGCCAGCAGCTTGACAGGGGGCAACCCCGGTGCTTTCTTT
>TRBD1|TRBV9|TRBJ1-1|few
CASSGRQGAEAFF
TGTGCCAGCAGCGGACGACAGGGCGCTGAAGCTTTCTTT
>NA|TRBV5-6|TRBJ2-7|NA
CASSASPGVFYEQYF
TGTGCCAGCAGCGCCTCTCCGGGGGTCTTCTACGAGCAGTACTTC
>TRBD1|TRBV5-1|TRBJ2-2|once
CASRGTGGFIGTGELFF
TGCGCCAGCAGAGGGACAGGGGGCTTCATCGGCACCGGGGAGCTGTTTTTT
>TRBD1|TRBV4-2|TRBJ2-7|NA
CASSKDRAYEQYF
TGTGCCAGCAGCAAAGACAGGGCCTACGAGCAGTACTTC
>NA|TRBV19|TRBJ1-2|NA
CASEVAVGSSDGYTF
TGTGCCAGCGAGGTCGCGGTTGGGTCATCCGACGGCTACACCTTC
>NA|TRBV5-6|TRBJ1-3|NA
CASSFGGAGNTIYF
TGTGCCAGCAGCTTTGGGGGGGCTGGAAACACCATATATTTT
>TRBD1|TRBV19|TRBJ1-6|NA
CASETGTGNSPLHF
TGTGCCAGCGAAACCGGGACAGGGAATTCACCCCTCCACTTT
>TRBD2|TRBV6-4|TRBJ2-1|NA
CASSEVASGEQFF
TGTGCCAGCAGTGAGGTGGCTAGCGGTGAGCAGTTCTTC
>TRBD1|TRBV5-4|TRBJ1-4|NA
CASGNRGGEKLFF
TGTGCCAGCGGAAACAGGGGCGGGGAAAAACTGTTTTTT
>TRBD1|TRBV29-1|TRBJ2-7|NA
CSVEGVRGQEASYEQYF
TGCAGCGTTGAAGGTGTCAGGGGGCAGGAGGCTTCCTACGAGCAGTACTTC